This TCR beta chain was captured by sequencing in a study of blood T cell repertoires in COVID-19. At the level of the study: Sample material is recorded as cDNA or gDNA derived from T cells, B-cell-depleted T cells, or PBMCs.

Profiling relied on immunoSEQ multiplex PCR, and the TCRdb table lists in-frame clones only, not all of them. The table shows some 410,000 clones, with approximately 87% occurring only once. This receptor was identified in a woman aged 30 to 39 with acute COVID-19. Sequenced material: PBMCs or T cells enriched from blood (not recorded which).

This CDR3 is CASSKPSGAPLEMNEQFF. Here the CDR3 DNA reads TGTGCCAGCAGCAAACCTAGCGGGGCCCCCTTAGAAATGAATGAGCAGTTCTTC. The chain carries TRBV21-1 and TRBJ2-1; whether TRBD2, the table's D call, matches the DNA was not checked. TRBV21-1 is a listed pseudogene. The CDR3 is 18 amino acids.